The 32 T cell receptor beta chains below were found in one sample sequenced in a study of CD8 T cells in ankylosing spondylitis. From the 5' RACE reads, TCRdb called clonotypes with MiXCR, one entry per CDR3 protein. The repertoire holds roughly 150,000 distinct CDR3 sequences, with roughly 30% as singletons. The sequenced material came from synovial fluid, either unsorted or a sorted T cell fraction (not recorded which). The receptors stem from a male donor with ankylosing spondylitis.

The chain uses TRBV20-1 and TRBJ2-3; D is perhaps TRBD2 (6 bases). V dropped 4 bases and J dropped 0 bases, with 14 bases sitting between them. CDR3 length: 15 amino acids. Germline V gene data show CDR1 as DFQATT and CDR2 as SNEGSKA (reference sequence). CDR3 DNA sequence: TGCAGTGCTACCCGTAGCGGAGCTAGCACAGATACGCAGTATTTT. As protein: CSATRSGASTDTQYF.

The genes are TRBV28 and TRBJ1-2; D is unclear. V was trimmed by 10 bases and J by 2 bases, leaving 8 bases between them. Germline V gene lookup returns CDR1 MDHEN and CDR2 SYDVKM. The CDR3 totals 11 residues. The CDR3 is CATLQNYGYTF. For the CDR3, the DNA is TGTGCCACCCTCCAGAACTATGGCTACACCTTC.

V is TRBV3-1 and J is TRBJ2-7; 7 nucleotides match TRBD1. Germline V CDR1 and CDR2: LGHDT, YNNKEL (reference sequence). The CDR3 sequence is 16 residues long. The J segment lost 0 bases and the V segment lost 3 bases, leaving 8 bases of the junction unmatched. CDR3 amino acids: CASSQGPTGSSYEQYF. The CDR3 nucleotides are TGTGCCAGCAGCCAGGGCCCGACAGGGAGCTCCTACGAGCAGTACTTC.

The CDR3 sequence: CASSLGQGARTNEKLFF. CDR3 sequence (DNA): TGTGCCAGCAGCCTAGGACAGGGGGCGAGAACTAATGAAAAACTGTTTTTT. The chain recombines TRBV7-9 with TRBJ1-4; 11 bases match TRBD1. V shed 5 bases, J shed 1 base, and the junction held 6 bases outside the gene matches. Germline V CDR1 and CDR2: SEHNR, FQNEAQ (reference sequence). The CDR3 length is 17 residues.

DNA of the CDR3: TGCAGTGCTCGCGACAGCGGGGGAGGTAGCGGGGCATGGAATGAGCAGTTCTTC. Translation: CSARDSGGGSGAWNEQFF. The chain links TRBV20-1 to TRBJ2-1, with 8 bases lining up with TRBD2. CDR3 length equals 18 residues. The J segment lost 7 bases and the V segment lost 5 bases, leaving 22 bases of the junction unmatched. Germline CDR1 reads DFQATT; CDR2 reads SNEGSKA (reference sequence).

This clonotype was found a few times. The chain couples TRBV12-3 or TRBV12-4 to TRBJ2-7; D remains unclear. This CDR3 has 11 amino acids. V shed 2 bases and J shed 8 bases, with 7 bases lying between them. Here the CDR3 reads CASSLKGKQYF. The CDR3 DNA is TGTGCCAGCAGTTTAAAAGGGAAGCAGTACTTC.

This clonotype was seen more than once but under ten times. The V and J genes are TRBV5-1 and TRBJ1-2; 9 bases are shared with TRBD1. V lost 4 bases to trimming and J lost 3 bases; unmatched junction nucleotides: 7. The germline gives CDR1 SGHRS, CDR2 YFSETQ. The CDR3 length is 15 residues. This chain's CDR3 is CASSINRGRDYGYTF. The CDR3 DNA reads TGCGCCAGCAGCATTAACAGGGGGCGAGACTATGGCTACACCTTC.

The rearrangement joins TRBV12-3 or TRBV12-4 to TRBJ2-3, with D possibly TRBD2 on 5 matching bases. Trimming stripped 8 bases from V and 1 base from J, with 13 bases between. This CDR3 is 14 amino acids long. In DNA form, the CDR3 reads TGTGCCAGCTGCCCTGCGGGCCGCACAGATACGCAGTATTTT. It encodes CASCPAGRTDTQYF.

Of note for this clonotype: A much larger clone lies one base from this, so it may be a read error. The chain combines TRBV20-1 with TRBJ2-2; the match to TRBD2 covers 10 bases. This CDR3 spans 16 amino acids. Germline CDR1 is DFQATT and CDR2 is SNEGSKA (reference sequence). The CDR3 sequence: CCARSETSGIGGELFF. For the CDR3, the DNA is TGCTGTGCTAGGTCGGAAACTAGCGGGATCGGCGGGGAGCTGTTTTTT.

The chain joins TRBV19 to TRBJ2-3; perhaps TRBD2 as D (5 bases). CDR1 and CDR2 from the germline V gene are LNHDA and SQIVND (reference sequence). Between the trimmed V and J ends, which lost 5 bases and 0 bases, there was a span of 21 bases. There are 18 residues in the CDR3. The CDR3 DNA reads as TGTGCCAGTAGTCCAGGACTGAATCGCCCATCTAGCACAGATACGCAGTATTTT. Residues: CASSPGLNRPSSTDTQYF.

This clonotype appeared a few times. Here the CDR3 reads CSARNRDLDYEQYF. Here the CDR3 DNA reads TGCAGTGCTAGAAACAGGGACCTGGATTACGAGCAGTACTTC. The chain joins TRBV20-1 to TRBJ2-7; a possible D gene is TRBD1 (6 bases). The CDR3 is 14 amino acids. V was clipped by 2 bases and J by 4 bases, with 15 bases between them. Looked up from germline, CDR1 is DFQATT and CDR2 is SNEGSKA (reference sequence).

This clonotype was recorded a few times. The chain carries TRBV6-1 and TRBJ1-2, with a possible D match to TRBD1 (6 bases). The germline V and J ends were trimmed by 2 bases and 13 bases, with 26 bases remaining between them. Germline CDR1 is MNHNS and CDR2 is SASEGT. The CDR3 loop spans 16 amino acids. The CDR3 sequence is CASSERLGQGFFRCTF. The CDR3 DNA reads TGTGCCAGCAGTGAAAGGCTTGGGCAGGGGTTTTTTCGGTGCACCTTC.

The table lists this clonotype with a few counts. The V and J genes are TRBV4-1 and TRBJ2-3; D unresolved. The V end was cut by 0 bases, the J end by 4 bases, with 8 bases between. Germline CDR1 MGHRA, CDR2 YSYEKL. This CDR3 contains 14 residues. The CDR3, as DNA: TGCGCCAGCAGCCAAGAAGCGTTTGCAGATACGCAGTATTTT. Its translation: CASSQEAFADTQYF.

The chain combines TRBV18 with TRBJ2-3, with 12 bases aligning to TRBD1. The CDR3 covers 16 residues. Looked up from germline, CDR1 is KGHSH and CDR2 is LQKENI. V was pared by 3 bases and J by 2 bases, with 3 bases of the junction left unmatched. In nucleotides, the CDR3 is TGTGCCAGCTCACCGATGGGACAGGGGGCCACAGATACGCAGTATTTT. It yields the protein CASSPMGQGATDTQYF.

The rearrangement uses TRBV24-1 and TRBJ2-7; D unclear. From germline, CDR1 is KGHDR and CDR2 SFDVKD. V was shortened by 8 bases and J by 4 bases, with 17 bases between the two germline ends. CDR3 length equals 14 residues. The CDR3 DNA is TGTGCCACCACCGGCGTCGGTCGATGGTACGAGCAGTACTTC. Translated: CATTGVGRWYEQYF.

This chain joins TRBV18 and TRBJ1-1, with a weak D call TRBD1 (6 bases). V lost 5 bases, J lost 8 bases, and 12 bases lay in between. This CDR3 contains 12 residues. Germline V gene data show CDR1 as KGHSH and CDR2 as LQKENI. CDR3: CASSSTGIEAFF. CDR3 DNA: TGTGCCAGCTCATCCACAGGGATAGAAGCTTTCTTT. The variable domain in full, with the rest retrieved from reference TRBV18 and TRBJ1-1, is NAGVMQNPRHLVRRRGQEARLRCSPMKGHSHVYWYRQLPEEGLKFMVYLQKENIIDESGMPKERFSAEFPKEGPSILRIQQVVRGDSAAYFCASSSTGIEAFFGQGTRLTVV.

The table lists this clonotype with a few counts. CDR3 bases: TGCAGTGCTAGTCGAATAGCGGGGGCCGACAATGAGCAGTTCTTC. The encoded protein is CSASRIAGADNEQFF. The chain joins TRBV20-1 to TRBJ2-1; 9 bases agree with TRBD2. With V trimmed by 3 bases and J by 5 bases, 8 bases remained unmatched. The CDR3 is 15 amino acids. The germline CDR1 and CDR2 sequences are DFQATT and SNEGSKA (reference sequence).

With respect to this clonotype: Compared with germline, one end of the junction differs, possibly owing to a read error. The rearrangement links TRBV7-7 to TRBJ2-5, with 8 bases aligning to TRBD1. Germline assignment: CDR1 SSHAT and CDR2 FNYEAQ (reference sequence). The CDR3 is made up of 16 amino acids. The CDR3 DNA follows: TGTGCTAGCAGCTCAGGGGGCGCCGGGGGTAGGAAGACCCAGTACTTC. Amino acids: CASSSGGAGGRKTQYF.

This clonotype occurred many times. The rearrangement uses TRBV11-2 and TRBJ1-2; D is unclear. V dropped 1 base and J dropped 2 bases, with 11 bases sitting between them. The CDR3 runs 15 residues. Looked up from germline, CDR1 is SGHAT and CDR2 is FQNNGV. CDR3 residues: CASSLAPHPNYGYTF. In nucleotides, the CDR3 is TGTGCCAGCAGCTTAGCCCCTCACCCCAACTATGGCTACACCTTC.

This chain uses TRBV28 with TRBJ1-2, with D hard to call. The CDR3 runs 14 residues. Germline-derived CDR1 and CDR2 are MDHEN and SYDVKM. The V gene lost 3 bases and the J gene lost 0 bases, with 8 bases spanning the gap. As DNA, the CDR3 is TGTGCCAGCAGTTTCTTTGAATCTAACTATGGCTACACCTTC. Encoded protein: CASSFFESNYGYTF.

The chain links TRBV7-6 to TRBJ2-1, with D perhaps TRBD2 (6 bases). V was pared by 5 bases and J by 5 bases, with 16 bases between. CDR3 length: 15 residues. Germline values: CDR1 SGHVS, CDR2 FNYEAQ. Here the CDR3 reads CASSGQPREDNEQFF. The CDR3 bases are TGTGCCAGCAGCGGACAACCTAGGGAGGACAATGAGCAGTTCTTC. The variable domain in full, completed from reference TRBV7-6 and TRBJ2-1, reads GAGVSQSPRYKVTKRGQDVALRCDPISGHVSLYWYRQALGQGPEFLTYFNYEAQQDKSGLPNDRFSAERPEGSISTLTIQRTEQRDSAMYRCASSGQPREDNEQFFGPGTRLTVL.

This clonotype was observed a handful of times. V is TRBV5-1 and J is TRBJ2-3, with D possibly TRBD1 on 6 matching bases. The V end lost 3 bases, the J end lost 3 bases, and 14 bases lay between the germline ends. This CDR3 is 15 amino acids long. Germline lookup yields CDR1 SGHRS and CDR2 YFSETQ. DNA of the CDR3: TGCGCCAGCAGCTCGCAGGGGTTATGGACAGATACGCAGTATTTT. Its protein is CASSSQGLWTDTQYF. Filled out from reference TRBV5-1 and TRBJ2-3, the complete variable domain reads KAGVTQTPRYLIKTRGQQVTLSCSPISGHRSVSWYQQTPGQGLQFLFEYFSETQRNKGNFPGRFSGRQFSNSRSEMNVSTLELGDSALYLCASSSQGLWTDTQYFGPGTRLTVL.

V is TRBV28 and J is TRBJ2-3, with no clear D. V was pared by 3 bases and J by 5 bases, with 30 bases between. Germline V gene data show CDR1 as MDHEN and CDR2 as SYDVKM. The CDR3 is made up of 20 amino acids. The CDR3 region has the DNA TGTGCCAGCAGTTTGGACGGTAGAAGCCGTAGAAAGGCACAGAGAGATACGCAGTATTTT. This encodes CASSLDGRSRRKAQRDTQYF.

This chain joins TRBV10-2 and TRBJ2-7; 10 positions agree with TRBD1. This CDR3 spans 13 amino acids. The V gene end was trimmed by 7 bases and the J gene end by 7 bases; junction bases not matched to a gene: 7. CDR1 and CDR2 (germline): WSHSY, SAAADI. CDR3 DNA sequence: TGCGCCAGCAACGGACAGGGGGTTGGAGAGCAGTACTTC. This translates into CASNGQGVGEQYF.

This clonotype was found a few times. The chain recombines TRBV29-1 with TRBJ2-1; D may be TRBD2 (5 bases). Germline V gives CDR1 SQVTM, CDR2 ANQGSEA. Trimming removed 7 bases from V and 7 bases from J, with 17 bases in between. The CDR3 loop spans 13 amino acids. The CDR3 loop reads CSARPGERNEQFF. The CDR3 DNA reads TGCAGCGCACGTCCCGGGGAGCGGAATGAGCAGTTCTTC.

V usage is TRBV30 and J usage is TRBJ1-1, with D hard to call. CDR1 and CDR2 (germline): GTSNPN, SVGIG (reference sequence). V was pared by 1 base and J by 11 bases, with 20 bases between. This CDR3 contains 14 residues. This CDR3 is CAWSGSRAGLEAFF. CDR3 in DNA: TGTGCCTGGAGTGGGAGTCGGGCAGGTCTAGAGGCTTTCTTT.

This clonotype came up a few times. V and J are TRBV6-1 and TRBJ1-5; the match to TRBD1 covers 9 bases. The CDR3 spans 14 residues. V shed 7 bases and J 7 bases; nucleotides not matched to a gene: 8. Germline V gives CDR1 MNHNS, CDR2 SASEGT. CDR3 residues: CASTTTDRGQPQHF. The CDR3 nucleotides read TGTGCCAGCACTACTACGGACAGGGGACAGCCCCAGCATTTT.

This rearrangement joins TRBV7-9 to TRBJ2-1; 15 positions match TRBD2. Trimming took 5 bases from V and 8 from J; bases not matched to a gene: 10. CDR3 length: 17 residues. CDR1 SEHNR and CDR2 FQNEAQ come from the germline V gene (reference sequence). CDR3 protein: CASSPRTSGRASDEQFF. The CDR3 bases are TGTGCCAGCAGCCCTAGGACTAGCGGGAGGGCCTCGGATGAGCAGTTCTTC.

The chain joins TRBV5-1 to TRBJ2-1; D remains ambiguous. With 0 bases removed from V and 0 bases from J, the gap between germline ends came to 7 bases. The CDR3 has 15 amino acids. Germline assignment: CDR1 SGHRS and CDR2 YFSETQ. The CDR3 here is CASSLDGPSYNEQFF. The DNA for the CDR3 is TGCGCCAGCAGCTTGGATGGCCCCTCCTACAATGAGCAGTTCTTC.

Many counts were recorded for this clonotype. The V call is TRBV20-1, the J call TRBJ1-1; 7 bases are shared with TRBD1. V was clipped by 5 bases and J by 2 bases; unmatched bases: 5. Germline loops: CDR1 DFQATT, CDR2 SNEGSKA (reference sequence). The CDR3 has 13 residues. CDR3 sequence reads: CSARDSQNTEAFF. The CDR3 DNA is TGCAGTGCTCGGGACAGTCAAAACACTGAAGCTTTCTTT.

This clonotype came up once. The rearrangement links TRBV2 to TRBJ2-3, with 12 nucleotides matching TRBD1. V shed 6 bases, J shed 4 bases, and the junction held 2 bases outside the gene matches. The CDR3 loop spans 14 amino acids. The germline CDR1 and CDR2 sequences are SNHLY and FYNNEI. CDR3 protein: CASRRDRGPDTQYF. In nucleotides, the CDR3 is TGTGCCAGCAGGAGGGACAGGGGGCCAGATACGCAGTATTTT.

The chain combines TRBV5-1 with TRBJ2-7; tentative D call: TRBD1 (5 bases). V lost 7 bases to trimming and J lost 6 bases, with 17 bases between them. The CDR3 spans 13 residues. Germline V gives CDR1 SGHRS, CDR2 YFSETQ. The CDR3 loop reads CASSERERGEQYF. Written as DNA, the CDR3 is TGCGCCAGCTCAGAGCGTGAAAGGGGCGAGCAGTACTTC.